Shown below are 24 T cell receptor beta chains from a single sample sequenced in a study of T cells in Graves' hyperthyroidism and ophthalmopathy. The TCR beta CDR3 regions underwent amplification using RNA transcripts as the source. A set of HTBI primers served as the primers for a first-round RT-PCR of the TCR CDR3. TCRdb recomputed calls from the multiplex PCR reads with MiXCR, one row per CDR3 protein. The sample has approximately 530,000 distinct CDR3 sequences; about 20% are singletons. Material: blood. The receptors were gathered from a middle-aged man with Graves' ophthalmopathy.

This chain links TRBV6-1 with TRBJ2-5, with 13 bases matching TRBD2. Germline CDR1 and CDR2: MNHNS and SASEGT. The V segment lost 5 bases and the J segment 1 base; nucleotides outside the gene matches: 4. This CDR3 comprises 16 residues. CDR3 nucleotides: TGTGCCAGCAGTCTTACTAGCGGGGGGGCCCAAGAGACCCAGTACTTC. Residues: CASSLTSGGAQETQYF.

This clonotype occurred many times. The CDR3 nucleotides read TGTGCCATCAAAGGGACAGGGGGGAGGGATGAAGCTTTCTTT. Translating gives CAIKGTGGRDEAFF. This sequence joins TRBV10-3 and TRBJ1-1, with TRBD1 identical over 11 bases. The CDR3 spans 14 residues. V shed 7 bases, J shed 7 bases, and the junction held 8 bases outside the gene matches. Germline-derived CDR1 and CDR2 are ENHRY and SYGVKD.

Remarks on this clonotype: The conserved phenylalanine or tryptophan is not found at the CDR3 terminus, so this likely reflects a read error. This sequence joins TRBV19 and TRBJ1-1; D not certain. With 3 bases removed from V and 4 bases from J, the gap between germline ends came to 9 bases. The CDR3 is 13 amino acids. The germline V gene has CDR1 LNHDA and CDR2 SQIVND (reference sequence). In nucleotides, the CDR3 is TGTGCCAGTAGTATCTCAGAGGGCACTGAAGCTTTCGTT. Its translation: CASSISEGTEAFV.

CDR3 DNA: TGTGCCAGCAGTCCCCCCGGGGCAGGGGGATTCACAGATACGCAGTATTTT. Protein: CASSPPGAGGFTDTQYF. The chain carries TRBV28 and TRBJ2-3, with TRBD1 identical over 7 bases. Germline V gives CDR1 MDHEN, CDR2 SYDVKM. V lost 5 bases to trimming and J lost 2 bases; unmatched junction nucleotides: 13. This CDR3 is built from 17 residues.

The table lists this clonotype with many counts. The genes are TRBV15 and TRBJ1-1; unclear D gene. CDR1 is LNHNV, CDR2 YYDKDF, per germline (reference sequence). The CDR3 contains 14 residues. Trimming shortened V by 5 bases and J by 1 base, and 11 bases separated the two germline ends. The CDR3 protein is CATSPSRWNTEAFF. DNA of the CDR3: TGTGCCACCAGCCCCAGTAGGTGGAACACTGAAGCTTTCTTT.

A note on this clonotype: The junction does not match germline at one end; this may be a read error. The genes are TRBV7-7 and TRBJ2-1; D perhaps matches TRBD2 (5 bases). This CDR3 contains 15 residues. Germline CDR1 and CDR2: SSHAT and FNYEAQ (reference sequence). CDR3 coding DNA: TGTGCTAGCAGCTTATTCGTCCTGGAGGACAATGAGCAGTTCTTC. Its translation is CASSLFVLEDNEQFF.

There are many counts of this clonotype. This rearrangement joins TRBV9 to TRBJ2-3, with 9 bases fitting TRBD2. Trimming at V came to 0 bases and at J to 3 bases, leaving 17 bases not matched to a gene. The CDR3 spans 20 residues. CDR1 SGDLS and CDR2 YYNGEE come from the germline V gene. CDR3 nucleotides: TGTGCCAGCAGCGTAGGGGGGAGTTTAATAGCGGGAGTGAGGACAGATACGCAGTATTTT. As protein: CASSVGGSLIAGVRTDTQYF.

V usage is TRBV20-1 and J usage is TRBJ2-1; TRBD2 matches at 9 bases. The V and J ends lost 1 base and 1 base, in that order; junction bases with no gene match: 8. The CDR3 is 17 amino acids. The germline CDR1 and CDR2 sequences are DFQATT and SNEGSKA (reference sequence). As DNA, the CDR3 is TGCAGTGCTAGAGCGGCTAGCGGGATAGAATCCTACAATGAGCAGTTCTTC. This translates into CSARAASGIESYNEQFF.

This clonotype was detected ten times or more. The chain uses TRBV12-5 and TRBJ1-1, with D tentatively TRBD1 (5 bases). Trimming took 6 bases from V and 5 from J, leaving 13 bases between them. From germline, CDR1 is LGHNT and CDR2 FRNRAP. There are 13 residues in the CDR3. CDR3: CASGLGVGTEAFF. As DNA, the CDR3 is TGTGCTAGTGGCCTAGGGGTCGGAACTGAAGCTTTCTTT.

This clonotype has only a few counts. The chain has TRBV5-1 and TRBJ2-7; D possibly corresponds to TRBD1 (5 bases). The V gene lost 4 bases and the J gene lost 0 bases, with 17 bases spanning the gap. CDR1 and CDR2 from the germline V gene are SGHRS and YFSETQ. This CDR3 region has 16 residues. The CDR3 here is CASSPTRQWGSYEQYF. The CDR3 DNA sequence: TGCGCCAGCAGCCCTACCCGACAGTGGGGCTCCTACGAGCAGTACTTC.

This clonotype came up a few times. This rearrangement joins TRBV6-2 or TRBV6-3 to TRBJ2-7; perhaps TRBD2 as D (6 bases). The V end lost 2 bases, the J end lost 5 bases, and 19 bases lay between the germline ends. This CDR3 contains 16 residues. Germline assignment: CDR1 MNHEY and CDR2 SVGEGT. In DNA, the CDR3 is TGTGCCAGCAGTTACGGGCTTGGGGGAGGCTACCACGAGCAGTACTTC. Encoded protein: CASSYGLGGGYHEQYF.

In DNA form, the CDR3 reads TGTGCCAGTAGTCGACGGGCCACAGGCACAGATACGCAGTATTTT. Translation gives CASSRRATGTDTQYF. V and J are TRBV19 and TRBJ2-3; D gene uncertain. V was cut by 5 bases and J by 1 base, with 13 bases left in between. Germline V gene lookup returns CDR1 LNHDA and CDR2 SQIVND (reference sequence). The CDR3 totals 15 residues.

This clonotype came up many times. J is TRBJ2-7 and V is TRBV7-2, with no clear D. V lost 5 bases and J lost 5, with 13 bases in between. Germline V gene data show CDR1 as SGHTA and CDR2 as FQGNSA. The CDR3 covers 13 residues. The CDR3: CASSRTSFHEQYF. The CDR3 region has the DNA TGTGCCAGCAGCAGGACGAGTTTCCACGAGCAGTACTTC. The entire variable domain, with the rest obtained from reference TRBV7-2 and TRBJ2-7, is as follows: GAGVSQSPSNKVTEKGKDVELRCDPISGHTALYWYRQSLGQGLEFLIYFQGNSAPDKSGLPSDRFSAERTGGSVSTLTIQRTQQEDSAVYLCASSRTSFHEQYFGPGTRLTVT.

The J gene is TRBJ2-5, the V gene TRBV20-1; tentative D call: TRBD2 (5 bases). The CDR3 consists of 11 residues. Germline lookup yields CDR1 DFQATT and CDR2 SNEGSKA (reference sequence). CDR3 sequence reads: CSTGFDETQYF. The DNA of the CDR3 is TGCAGCACGGGATTCGATGAGACCCAGTACTTC.

This clonotype was detected many times. CDR3 amino acids: CASSEGLSYNEQFF. The CDR3 region has the DNA TGCGCCAGCAGCGAGGGACTATCCTACAATGAGCAGTTCTTC. The chain links TRBV5-1 to TRBJ2-1, with 7 bases aligning to TRBD2. This CDR3 is built from 14 residues. The V gene's germline CDR1 is SGHRS and CDR2 YFSETQ. V was pared by 4 bases and J by 1 base, with 2 bases of the junction left unmatched.

The chain has TRBV20-1 and TRBJ2-5, with 13 bases aligning to TRBD2. The CDR3 sequence is 14 residues long. Germline CDR1 is DFQATT and CDR2 is SNEGSKA (reference sequence). The junction had 5 bases not matched to a gene; V was cut back by 6 bases and J by 4 bases. The DNA of the CDR3 is TGCAGTGCACGGACTAGCGGGAGCCCAGAGACCCAGTACTTC. It codes for CSARTSGSPETQYF.

In its sample, this clonotype was seen many times. The chain employs TRBV11-2 and TRBJ1-2; 10 bases align to TRBD1. The CDR3 contains 15 residues. The J segment lost 3 bases and the V segment lost 5 bases, leaving 6 bases of the junction unmatched. The germline V gene has CDR1 SGHAT and CDR2 FQNNGV. The CDR3 here is CASSDWTGGDYGYTF. In DNA, the CDR3 is TGTGCCAGCAGCGACTGGACAGGGGGGGACTATGGCTACACCTTC.

Many counts were recorded for this clonotype. The chain uses TRBV3-1 and TRBJ2-5; D tentatively fits TRBD1 or TRBD2 (5 bases each). Trimming left V 0 bases short and J 1 base short, with 9 bases between. CDR1 and CDR2 (germline): LGHDT, YNNKEL (reference sequence). The CDR3 consists of 15 residues. As DNA, the CDR3 is TGTGCCAGCAGCCAAGATCCGGGACCCCAAGAGACCCAGTACTTC. Translating gives CASSQDPGPQETQYF.

The V and J genes are TRBV4-3 and TRBJ2-7, with a tentative D call TRBD1 (6 bases). V lost 0 bases and J 6 bases, leaving 18 bases between the germline ends. Germline V lookup: CDR1 LGHNA, CDR2 YSLEER. This CDR3 contains 16 residues. The DNA for the CDR3 is TGCGCCAGCAGCCAAGAACCCTTTACAGGGTTGGGCGAGCAGTACTTC. This sequence encodes CASSQEPFTGLGEQYF.

The rearrangement links TRBV18 to TRBJ2-7, with 11 bases lining up with TRBD1. CDR1 KGHSH and CDR2 LQKENI come from the germline V gene. Trimming at V came to 8 bases and at J to 2 bases, leaving 5 bases not matched to a gene. This CDR3 contains 14 residues. The CDR3 sequence: CASQPGQGAYEQYF. The CDR3 DNA reads TGTGCCAGCCAACCGGGACAGGGGGCCTACGAGCAGTACTTC.

This chain links TRBV5-6 with TRBJ1-5, with D perhaps TRBD1 (5 bases). The CDR3 is 15 residues long. Germline lookup yields CDR1 SGHDT and CDR2 YYEEEE. V was cut by 6 bases and J by 3 bases, with 16 bases left in between. CDR3 protein: CASTLAGTNNQPQHF. The CDR3 region has the DNA TGTGCCAGCACCTTAGCCGGGACCAACAATCAGCCCCAGCATTTT. The full variable domain, its missing parts supplied by reference TRBV5-6 and TRBJ1-5, is DAGVTQSPTHLIKTRGQQVTLRCSPKSGHDTVSWYQQALGQGPQFIFQYYEEEERQRGNFPDRFSGHQFPNYSSELNVNALLLGDSALYLCASTLAGTNNQPQHFGDGTRLSIL.

V and J are TRBV27 and TRBJ2-5, with D possibly being TRBD1 or TRBD2 (5 bases each). V lost 5 bases and J 13 bases, leaving 20 bases between the germline ends. Germline lookup yields CDR1 MNHEY and CDR2 SMNVEV (reference sequence). The CDR3 extends over 13 amino acids. The CDR3 loop is CASSPSGTRDRYF. In DNA form, the CDR3 reads TGTGCCAGCAGTCCCTCCGGGACGCGCGATAGGTACTTC.

There are many counts of this clonotype. The chain recombines TRBV28 with TRBJ2-2; 11 bases align to TRBD2. Looked up from germline, CDR1 is MDHEN and CDR2 is SYDVKM. The junction had 11 bases not matched to a gene; V was cut back by 5 bases and J by 6 bases. The CDR3 is made up of 17 amino acids. Here the CDR3 DNA reads TGTGCCAGCAGTCCCCAGACTAGCGGGAATCGGCCCGGGGAGCTGTTTTTT. Amino acids: CASSPQTSGNRPGELFF.

This clonotype was detected many times. The V and J genes are TRBV6-1 and TRBJ2-7; 12 nucleotides line up with TRBD2. In germline, CDR1 is MNHNS, CDR2 SASEGT. This CDR3 region has 16 residues. V dropped 7 bases and J dropped 2; count of bases not matched to a gene: 9. CDR3 residues: CASTQLAGGPTYEQYF. CDR3 nucleotide sequence: TGTGCCAGCACCCAACTAGCGGGGGGCCCAACCTACGAGCAGTACTTC.